The sequence of this TCR beta chain was determined in a study of blood T cells in healthy people across ages (dated by TCRdb to between 2014 and 2017). Study-level background: In model experiments, roughly one uniquely barcoded TCR beta cDNA molecule per two T cells was captured by template switching. The study measured age-related changes in TCR beta repertoire diversity using deep sequencing normalized with unique cDNA molecular identifiers. Donors of different ages were randomly distributed across sequencing lanes to avoid experimental bias. Donors were grouped into four age groups: young (average approximately 16 years), middle-aged (39), aged (around 62) and long-lived (around 82). For two donors (one aged 18 to 29 and one aged 80 or older), the study analyzed two additional independent replicas of 1 million unique cDNA reads from the same blood draw. Overall study outcomes, separate from this receptor: Estimates of total diversity based on one million sequenced T cells were considered lower bounds and underestimates. Observed TCR beta diversity per million T cells fell roughly linearly with age, and a significant reduction was already apparent by age about 38. Compared with the aged group, the long-lived group had more naive CD4+ T cells, fewer expanded clones and increased TCR diversity, suggesting age selection. Conclusive comparison of naive and antigen-experienced compartments was prevented by the profiling of bulk unsorted PBMCs. The percentage of naive T cells measured by flow cytometry correlated strongly with observed TCR beta diversity. Donor CMV infection status was unknown, potentially confounding age-related changes in expanded clonotypes.

Notes on this clonotype: Its antigen has not been determined. No base quality values were provided; no much bigger clone lies one nucleotide off.

In the germline V gene, CDR1 corresponds to SGHTA and CDR2 to FQGNSA. The V end loses 6 bases and the J end loses 7 bases, and a stretch of 15 bases separates them. From the cysteine up to the phenylalanine, the CDR3 has a length of 13 residues. The retained sequence is limited to the CDR3, 39 bases, with the frame set at the first base. Library preparation used 5' RACE. Sequencing used an Illumina HiSeq 2500. A second PCR of roughly 7 to 12 cycles was run with a J-beta primer mix and a sample-barcoded 5' primer. A template-switch 5' adaptor carrying 12 random nucleotides introduced a unique molecular identifier onto each TCR beta cDNA molecule. Each sample yielded at least 3 million CDR3-containing paired-end reads. First-strand cDNA synthesis was performed from all RNA using the Mint cDNA synthesis kit, with priming by a TRBC-specific oligonucleotide. All cDNA was treated with uracil-DNA glycosylase and then went through a first 18-cycle PCR with the universal primers M1SS and BC2_uni_R. The study's own analysis went as follows. For normalization, 1 million high-quality reads, each with a distinct molecular identifier, were randomly selected from each sample. Reads sharing molecular identifiers were discarded rather than binned into consensus sequences. MiTCR, run with a Q25 quality threshold and the strictest error-elimination algorithm, handled CDR3 identification, clonotype clustering and error correction. A nonparametric unseen species model using Euler transformation provided a lower-bound estimate of total TCR beta diversity. TCRdb trimmed public reads at Q25 via fastp, called clones via MiXCR and kept in-frame beta chains. Every CDR3 protein is listed once, alongside the most common genes and DNA of its rows. These V and J calls rely on TCRdb rather than the paper's analysis. Counted in this sample were about 1.5 million distinct CDR3 sequences; 35% to 45% of them appeared once. 4% of the sample goes to the ten largest clones.

Systemically healthy Caucasian individuals from Russia, approximately 39 in total and aged roughly 6 to 100 years, were included as donors. Each donor gave roughly 9.5 milliliters of peripheral blood, collected into EDTA-treated Vacutainer tubes. Ficoll-Paque density-gradient centrifugation was used to isolate PBMCs, with at least 7 million per sample. Trizol reagent was used to extract total RNA from the PBMCs, yielding at least 5.5 micrograms per sample. Naive CD45RAhigh/CD27high T cell percentages were measured by flow cytometry on a PBMC aliquot from every donor. The clonotype originates from a young woman in good health. The rearranged chain carries TRBV7-2 and TRBJ1-1, with an unclear D gene assignment. The specimen was blood. CDR3 region: CASRPEWGSEAFF. In nucleotides, the sequence is TGTGCCAGCAGGCCCGAGTGGGGAAGTGAAGCTTTCTTT. The entire variable domain, with the stretches around the CDR3 drawn from the reference TRBV7-2 and TRBJ1-1 proteins, is GAGVSQSPSNKVTEKGKDVELRCDPISGHTALYWYRQSLGQGLEFLIYFQGNSAPDKSGLPSDRFSAERTGGSVSTLTIQRTQQEDSAVYLCASRPEWGSEAFFGQGTRLTVV.